A single sample gave rise to the 21 T cell receptor beta chains below, sequenced in a study of OX40 agonist ivuxolimab in advanced cancers. The assay was immunoSEQ multiplex PCR, and TCRdb's table has in-frame clones only and misses some. This sample has 30,000 to 35,000 clones; approximately 81% occur once, and the top ten carry under 1.5%. Sequencing was performed on CD4+ or CD8+ T cells sorted from blood, taken in a trial of the OX40 agonist ivuxolimab. The source of these receptors is an adult with an advanced solid tumor such as melanoma, head and neck, liver or kidney cancer.

The chain employs TRBV25-1 and TRBJ2-5, with D uncertain. V was cut by 2 bases and J by 1 base, with 8 bases left in between. The CDR3 is 14 amino acids. Germline V gene lookup returns CDR1 MGHDK and CDR2 SYGVNS. CDR3 region: CASSELQAQETQYF. The CDR3 region has the DNA TGTGCCAGCAGTGAACTCCAGGCCCAAGAGACCCAGTACTTC.

Only one count was recorded for this clone. The chain carries TRBV5-1 and TRBJ2-7, with 8 bases identical to TRBD1. The J segment lost 7 bases and the V segment lost 3 bases, leaving 12 bases of the junction unmatched. Per the germline V gene, CDR1 is SGHRS and CDR2 is YFSETQ. The CDR3 loop spans 15 amino acids. The CDR3 region is CASSWGDRGALEQYF. Written as DNA, the CDR3 is TGCGCCAGCAGCTGGGGAGACAGGGGTGCATTGGAGCAGTACTTC.

The chain uses TRBV5-1 and TRBJ2-5; unclear D gene. Trimming took 4 bases from V and 5 from J, leaving 9 bases between them. Germline CDR1 reads SGHRS; CDR2 reads YFSETQ. The CDR3 is made up of 12 amino acids. The CDR3 is CASSPHQETQYF. The CDR3 DNA reads as TGCGCCAGCAGCCCTCATCAGGAGACCCAGTACTTC.

The chain employs TRBV9 and TRBJ1-6, with D tentatively TRBD1 (6 bases). Trimming left V 0 bases short and J 8 bases short, with 12 bases between. The CDR3 spans 15 residues. CDR1 is SGDLS and CDR2 is YYNGEE in the germline V gene. CDR3 in DNA: TGTGCCAGCAGCGTAGATGTCAGGGGAGATTCACCCCTCCACTTT. Translated: CASSVDVRGDSPLHF.

CDR3 coding DNA: TGTGCCAGCAGCCGGCAGACTAGCTCGTCCGAGCAGTACTTC. It codes for CASSRQTSSSEQYF. The chain employs TRBV7-2 and TRBJ2-7; 7 bases map to TRBD2. The CDR3 totals 14 residues. The V and J ends lost 5 bases and 6 bases, in that order; junction bases with no gene match: 10. The V gene's germline CDR1 is SGHTA and CDR2 FQGNSA.

The V gene is TRBV5-1, the J gene TRBJ2-3, with D unresolved. The CDR3 length is 14 residues. V lost 1 base, J lost 2 bases, and 8 bases lay in between. Germline CDR1 and CDR2: SGHRS and YFSETQ. CDR3: CASSLRSPTDTQYF. The CDR3 DNA follows: TGCGCCAGCAGCTTGAGGTCCCCCACAGATACGCAGTATTTT.

J is TRBJ1-2 and V is TRBV6-5, with D perhaps matching TRBD1 (6 bases). Germline CDR1 and CDR2: MNHEY and SVGAGI. Trimming took 4 bases from V and 3 from J, leaving 15 bases between them. The CDR3 length is 15 residues. The CDR3 protein is CASSSWDILDYGYTF. CDR3 sequence (DNA): TGTGCCAGCAGTTCCTGGGACATCCTTGACTATGGCTACACCTTC.

The chain joins TRBV11-3 to TRBJ2-5; TRBD2 might be the D (5 bases). Deletions cut 5 bases from V and 7 bases from J, with 14 bases between. The CDR3 spans 13 residues. Germline loops: CDR1 SGHNT, CDR2 YENEEA. The CDR3 coding sequence is TGTGCCAGCAGCCCCGACTACCTGGGGACCCAGTACTTC. This codes for CASSPDYLGTQYF.

In nucleotides, the CDR3 is TGCGGGACCGCTCGGGACAGTAACACTGAAGCTTTCTTT. This codes for CGTARDSNTEAFF. This chain connects TRBV5-1 to TRBJ1-1, with TRBD1 identical over 7 bases. The CDR3 runs 13 residues. CDR1 is SGHRS, CDR2 YFSETQ, per germline.

The chain links TRBV2 to TRBJ2-7; D call uncertain. This CDR3 contains 14 residues. Deletions cut 2 bases from V and 4 bases from J, with 12 bases between. From germline, CDR1 is SNHLY and CDR2 FYNNEI. CDR3 loop: CASSELGPGYEQYF. The CDR3 DNA sequence: TGTGCCAGCAGTGAACTGGGCCCCGGTTACGAGCAGTACTTC.

The CDR3 DNA follows: TGTGCCAGCAGAAGCCAGGGCGATGAGCAGTTCTTC. Translated, it gives CASRSQGDEQFF. The chain combines TRBV6-5 with TRBJ2-1, with a tentative D call TRBD1 (5 bases). CDR1 is MNHEY, CDR2 SVGAGI, per germline. V shed 6 bases and J shed 8 bases, with 11 bases lying between them. This CDR3 is 12 amino acids long.

The chain is built from TRBV6-1 and TRBJ1-2; no clear D. The V end was cut by 6 bases, the J end by 2 bases, with 10 bases between. CDR3 length: 13 residues. Germline CDR1 MNHNS, CDR2 SASEGT. CDR3 amino acids: CASSPTGNYGYTF. The CDR3 DNA reads TGTGCCAGCAGCCCGACCGGGAACTATGGCTACACCTTC.

The chain carries TRBV10-2 and TRBJ1-1; the D gene is possibly TRBD1 (5 bases). The CDR3 is 13 residues long. Trimming stripped 6 bases from V and 7 bases from J, with 15 bases between. Germline loops: CDR1 WSHSY, CDR2 SAAADI. The CDR3 nucleotides read TGCGCCAGCAGCGCCAGAAGGGACGGTGAAGCTTTCTTT. Residues: CASSARRDGEAFF.

The genes are TRBV11-3 and TRBJ2-5; D not resolved. Germline loops: CDR1 SGHNT, CDR2 YENEEA. This CDR3 has 13 residues. V lost 5 bases to trimming and J lost 2 bases, with 9 bases between them. The CDR3 DNA reads TGTGCCAGCAGCAGGGCAGCTCAAGAGACCCAGTACTTC. Protein: CASSRAAQETQYF.

The V and J genes are TRBV7-2 and TRBJ2-1; D remains unclear. The CDR3 loop spans 13 amino acids. Trimming took off 0 bases at V and 5 bases at J, with 5 bases between the two ends. Germline-derived CDR1 and CDR2 are SGHTA and FQGNSA. The DNA of the CDR3 is TGTGCCAGCAGCTTAGCGCGCAACAATGAGCAGTTCTTC. As protein: CASSLARNNEQFF.

V and J are TRBV6-5 and TRBJ1-1; D gene uncertain. The CDR3 is 13 amino acids. The germline V gene encodes CDR1 MNHEY and CDR2 SVGAGI. Trimming shortened V by 7 bases and J by 5 bases, and 14 bases separated the two germline ends. The CDR3 reads CASTATRKTEAFF. Here the CDR3 DNA reads TGTGCCAGCACCGCCACTCGAAAGACTGAAGCTTTCTTT.

The chain links TRBV19 to TRBJ1-1; D may be TRBD1 (5 bases). V was pared by 5 bases and J by 6 bases, with 16 bases between. There are 14 residues in the CDR3. CDR1 is LNHDA and CDR2 is SQIVND in the germline V gene (reference sequence). Here the CDR3 reads CASSGGGGAAEAFF. The CDR3 nucleotides are TGTGCCAGTAGTGGGGGAGGAGGGGCCGCTGAAGCTTTCTTT.

The chain recombines TRBV6-5 with TRBJ1-2; D gene uncertain. CDR1 is MNHEY and CDR2 is SVGAGI in the germline V gene. Trimming removed 4 bases from V and 8 bases from J, with 23 bases in between. This CDR3 region has 16 residues. CDR3 coding DNA: TGTGCCAGCAGTTCCCTGGACCGACTAGTGGGCAGCGGCTACACCTTC. This codes for CASSSLDRLVGSGYTF.

The J gene is TRBJ2-2, the V gene TRBV7-8, with 8 bases lining up with TRBD2. Trimming removed 3 bases from V and 3 bases from J; junction bases left unmatched: 6. The CDR3 extends over 16 amino acids. Germline V gene data show CDR1 as SGHVS and CDR2 as FQNEAQ. The CDR3 region is CASSFFSGEDTGELFF. As DNA, the CDR3 is TGTGCCAGCAGCTTTTTTAGCGGGGAGGACACCGGGGAGCTGTTTTTT.

The chain links TRBV28 to TRBJ1-3; D might be TRBD1 (5 bases). This CDR3 spans 15 amino acids. Trimming took 9 bases from V and 0 from J, leaving 15 bases between them. CDR1 and CDR2 from the germline V gene are MDHEN and SYDVKM. CDR3 sequence reads: CASDSSPFSGNTIYF. The CDR3 DNA is TGTGCCAGTGACAGTTCCCCCTTCTCTGGAAACACCATATATTTT.

The gene calls are TRBV4-2 and TRBJ2-6; D might be TRBD1 (6 bases). Trimming shortened V by 5 bases and J by 2 bases, and 13 bases separated the two germline ends. Germline V lookup: CDR1 LGHNA, CDR2 YNFKEQ. The CDR3 is 16 residues long. In DNA, the CDR3 is TGTGCCAGCAGCGATTTGGGGGCGGCTGGGGCCAACGTCCTGACTTTC. Amino acids: CASSDLGAAGANVLTF.